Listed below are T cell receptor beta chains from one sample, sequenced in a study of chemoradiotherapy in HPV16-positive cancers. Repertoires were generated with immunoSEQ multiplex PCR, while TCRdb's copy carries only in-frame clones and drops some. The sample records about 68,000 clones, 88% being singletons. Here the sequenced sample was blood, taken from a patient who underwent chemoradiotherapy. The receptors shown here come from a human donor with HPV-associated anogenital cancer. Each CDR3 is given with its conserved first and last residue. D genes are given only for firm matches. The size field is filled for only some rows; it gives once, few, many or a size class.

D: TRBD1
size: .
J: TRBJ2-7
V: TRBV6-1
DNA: TGTGCCAGCAGGGAGACAGGGTCGGGCTCCTACGAGCAGTACTTC
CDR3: CASRETGSGSYEQYF

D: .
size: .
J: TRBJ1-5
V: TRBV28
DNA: TGTGCCAGCAGTAAGGGTGATCATCAGCCCCAGCATTTT
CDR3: CASSKGDHQPQHF

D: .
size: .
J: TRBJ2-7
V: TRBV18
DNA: TGTGCCAGCTCACCTTCCAGTACGAACGAGCAGTACTTC
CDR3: CASSPSSTNEQYF

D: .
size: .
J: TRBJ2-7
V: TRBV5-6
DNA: TGTGCCAGCAGCTACGAGAACTACGAGCAGTACTTC
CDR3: CASSYENYEQYF

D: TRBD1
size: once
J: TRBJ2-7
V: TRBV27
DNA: TGTGCCAGCAGTTTACAGGACAGGGGGCCCTACGAGCAGTACTTC
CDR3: CASSLQDRGPYEQYF

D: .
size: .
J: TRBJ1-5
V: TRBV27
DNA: TGTGCCAGCAGTTTACAGGGGACCAATCAGCCCCAGCATTTT
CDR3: CASSLQGTNQPQHF

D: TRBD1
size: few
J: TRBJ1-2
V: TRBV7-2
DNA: TGTGCCAGCAGCTCATGGACAGGGAAAGGCGGCTACACCTTC
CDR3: CASSSWTGKGGYTF

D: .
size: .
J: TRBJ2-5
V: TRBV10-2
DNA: TGCGCCAGCATGTCAGGAGGGCTCCAAGAGACCCAGTACTTC
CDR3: CASMSGGLQETQYF

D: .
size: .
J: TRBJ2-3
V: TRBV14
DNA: TGTGCCAGCAGCCTCCCCTTGGTCGGGAGAAGGGATACGCAGTATTTT
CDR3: CASSLPLVGRRDTQYF

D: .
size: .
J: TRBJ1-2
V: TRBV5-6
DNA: TGTGCCAGCAGCTTCTCTTCGAGTTATGGCTACACCTTC
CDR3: CASSFSSSYGYTF

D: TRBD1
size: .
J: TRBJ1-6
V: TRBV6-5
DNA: TGTGCCAGCAGTGCCAGGGGGCCAGGGTCACCCCTCCACTTT
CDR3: CASSARGPGSPLHF

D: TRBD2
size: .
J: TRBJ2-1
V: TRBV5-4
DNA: TGTGCCAGCAGCTGGGGCGGGAGGGCCGAAAATGAGCAGTTCTTC
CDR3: CASSWGGRAENEQFF

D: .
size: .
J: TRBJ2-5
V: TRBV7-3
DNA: TGTGCCAGCAGCTTATCCCCGGACTACCAAGAGACCCAGTACTTC
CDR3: CASSLSPDYQETQYF

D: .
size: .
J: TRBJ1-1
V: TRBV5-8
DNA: TGTGCCAGCAGCTTCGGGGGCTCGAGGACTTTCTTT
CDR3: CASSFGGSRTFF

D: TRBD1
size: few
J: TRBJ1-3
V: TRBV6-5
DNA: TGTGTAACCGGGACAGGGAACACCATATATTTT
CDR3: CVTGTGNTIYF

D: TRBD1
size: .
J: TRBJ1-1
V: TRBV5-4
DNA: TGTGCCAGCATGCAACAGGGGGCGCAAACTGAAGCTTTCTTT
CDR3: CASMQQGAQTEAFF

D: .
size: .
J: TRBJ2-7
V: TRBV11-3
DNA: TGTGCCAGCAGCCCGGGATACGAGCAGTACTTC
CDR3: CASSPGYEQYF

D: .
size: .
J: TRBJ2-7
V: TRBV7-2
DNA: TGTGCCAGCAGCGAGAACGGGTACGAGCAGTACTTC
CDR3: CASSENGYEQYF

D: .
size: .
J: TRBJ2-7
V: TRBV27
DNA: TGTGCCAGCAGTTTGTTACAGGGATCCTACGAGCAGTACTTC
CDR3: CASSLLQGSYEQYF

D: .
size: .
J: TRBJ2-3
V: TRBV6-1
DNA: TGTGCCAGCAGTGCTCCGGGACACGCAGATACGCAGTATTTT
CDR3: CASSAPGHADTQYF

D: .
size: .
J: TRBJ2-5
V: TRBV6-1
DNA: TGTGCCAGCAGTGAAGGGGGGTCGGAGACCCAGTACTTC
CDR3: CASSEGGSETQYF

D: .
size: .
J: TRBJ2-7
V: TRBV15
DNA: TGTGCCACCGCGGATACTCCCTACGAGCAGTACTTC
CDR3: CATADTPYEQYF

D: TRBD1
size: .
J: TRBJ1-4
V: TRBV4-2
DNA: TGTGCCAGCAGCCAGGCACGAAATACAGGGGGAAATGAAAAACTGTTTTTT
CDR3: CASSQARNTGGNEKLFF

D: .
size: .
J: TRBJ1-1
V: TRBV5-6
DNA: TGTGCCAGCAGCTTGACGGAAAGGGTAATAGGGACCACTGAAGCTTTCTTT
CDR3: CASSLTERVIGTTEAFF

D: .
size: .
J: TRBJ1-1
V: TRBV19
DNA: TGTGCCAGTAGTGGAGGGGACAAGGTAGGGGCTTGGCACACTGAAGCTTTCTTT
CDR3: CASSGGDKVGAWHTEAFF

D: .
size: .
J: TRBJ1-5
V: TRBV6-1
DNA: TGTGCCAGCAGTGAAGGAACCGGATCCGGGCCCCAGCATTTT
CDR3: CASSEGTGSGPQHF

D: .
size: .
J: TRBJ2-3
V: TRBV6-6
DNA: TGTGCCAGCAGCGCGGTCCGGGCCACAGATACGCAGTATTTT
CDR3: CASSAVRATDTQYF

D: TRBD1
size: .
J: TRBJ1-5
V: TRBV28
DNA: TGTGCCAGCAGCGCTCCCCAGGGGGGGAACTACAATCAGCCCCAGCATTTT
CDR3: CASSAPQGGNYNQPQHF

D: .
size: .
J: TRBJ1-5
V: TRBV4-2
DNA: TGTGCCAGCAGCCAAGATATAGGGGATTTGAGCAATCAGCCCCAGCATTTT
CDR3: CASSQDIGDLSNQPQHF

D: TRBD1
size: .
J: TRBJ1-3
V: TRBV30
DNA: TGTGCCTGGGGGACAGGGATGGATAACACCATATATTTT
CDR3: CAWGTGMDNTIYF

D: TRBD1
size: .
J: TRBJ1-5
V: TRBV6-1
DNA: TGTGCCACCCTACCCGGGACAGCTAATCAGCCCCAGCATTTT
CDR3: CATLPGTANQPQHF

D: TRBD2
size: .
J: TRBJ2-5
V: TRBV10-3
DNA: TGTGCCATCAGTTGGACTAGCGGAGAGACCCAGTACTTC
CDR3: CAISWTSGETQYF

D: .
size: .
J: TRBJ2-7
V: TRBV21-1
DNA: TGTGCCAGCGGGGGCGCCTCCTACGAGCAGTACTTC
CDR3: CASGGASYEQYF

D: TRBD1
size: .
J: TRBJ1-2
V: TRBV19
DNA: TGTGCCAGTAGTGGACAGGCCTTCTATGGCTACACCTTC
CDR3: CASSGQAFYGYTF

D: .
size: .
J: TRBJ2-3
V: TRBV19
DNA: TGTGCCAGTAGTAGGTTCCCCGGGAGCAGCACAGATACGCAGTATTTT
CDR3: CASSRFPGSSTDTQYF

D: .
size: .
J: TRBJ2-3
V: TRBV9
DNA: TGTGCCTCAAAAAGCGGGACAAGCACAGATACGCAGTATTTT
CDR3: CASKSGTSTDTQYF

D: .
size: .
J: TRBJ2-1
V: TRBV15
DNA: TGTGCCACCAGCAGAGAACTAGCTACCTACAATGAGCAGTTCTTC
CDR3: CATSRELATYNEQFF